These 25 T cell receptor beta chains share one sample of origin, sequenced in a study of T cells in women clearing cervical HPV infection. Assay used: immunoSEQ multiplex PCR; TCRdb lists only in-frame clones, some missing. The table lists about 39,000 clones. Material: blood buffy coat. The receptors stem from a woman aged 18 to 75 with a cervical HPV16 infection that either progressed to CIN3+ or cleared (not recorded which).

About this clone: The CDR3 end falls 3 residues outside the read, so it is completed with the germline J gene. The chain carries TRBV5-4 and TRBJ2-4, with TRBD2 matching 9 bases. This CDR3 comprises 16 residues. Trimming at V came to 3 bases and at J to 0 bases, leaving 4 bases not matched to a gene. Germline V gene data show CDR1 as SGHNT and CDR2 as YYREEE (reference sequence). This chain's CDR3 is CASSSAGGRAKNIQYF. The part of the CDR3 DNA that was read is TGTGCCAGCAGCTCAGCGGGGGGCAGAGCCAAAAACATT.

Comment on this clone: The read stops 3 residues short of the end of the CDR3; the missing end is completed from the germline J gene. The chain combines TRBV6-1 with TRBJ1-5; a possible D gene is TRBD1 (5 bases). V was trimmed by 2 bases and J by 6 bases, leaving 20 bases between them. CDR1 and CDR2 (germline): MNHNS, SASEGT. The CDR3 contains 17 residues. CDR3 loop: CASSEKSGGWGGQPQHF. The part of the CDR3 DNA that was read is TGTGCCAGCAGTGAAAAGAGTGGGGGGTGGGGCGGTCAGCCC.

As concerns this clone: The read ends 3 residues shy of where the CDR3 ends; the end is completed using the germline J gene. The V gene is TRBV5-1, the J gene TRBJ1-4, with 7 bases that match TRBD1. The germline V gene encodes CDR1 SGHRS and CDR2 YFSETQ. Trimming removed 5 bases from V and 7 bases from J; junction bases left unmatched: 11. The CDR3 loop spans 15 amino acids. The CDR3 region is CASRESGGISEKLFF. CDR3 DNA (partial): TGCGCCAGCAGGGAGTCAGGGGGTATATCTGAAAAA.

As concerns this clone: The read ends 3 residues early relative to the CDR3; the germline J gene fills the gap. The chain uses TRBV7-6 and TRBJ1-2; 11 bases map to TRBD1. CDR3 size: 13 residues. In germline, CDR1 is SGHVS, CDR2 FNYEAQ. Trimming removed 5 bases from V and 6 bases from J; junction bases left unmatched: 2. The CDR3 spells CASSQGQGDGYTF. The covered CDR3 bases are TGTGCCAGCAGCCAGGGACAGGGGGATGGC. Based on the CDR3 plus reference TRBV7-6 and TRBJ1-2, the full variable domain is GAGVSQSPRYKVTKRGQDVALRCDPISGHVSLYWYRQALGQGPEFLTYFNYEAQQDKSGLPNDRFSAERPEGSISTLTIQRTEQRDSAMYRCASSQGQGDGYTFGSGTRLTVV.

Note on this clone: The sequenced fragment ends 3 residues before the CDR3 boundary, so the rest is inferred from the germline J gene. The rearrangement links TRBV5-4 to TRBJ1-1; 11 bases are a match to TRBD1. Germline V gene lookup returns CDR1 SGHNT and CDR2 YYREEE (reference sequence). The CDR3 is 13 residues long. This chain's CDR3 is CASSSGQGEMAFF. The sequenced CDR3 bases are TGTGCCAGCAGCTCGGGACAGGGGGAGATG.

The CDR3 protein is CASSLVVQNTGELFF. The sequenced part of the CDR3 DNA is TGCGCCAGCAGCTTGGTTGTCCAGAACACCGGGGAG. V is TRBV5-1 and J is TRBJ2-2; no clear D. From the germline J gene comes the end of the CDR3, since the read stops 3 residues before it. V lost 0 bases and J 1 base, leaving 7 bases between the germline ends. The CDR3 consists of 15 residues. CDR1 and CDR2 from the germline V gene are SGHRS and YFSETQ.

CDR3 bases read: TGTGCCAGTAGTCCCCGGACAGGGGGCGACTATGGC. As protein: CASSPRTGGDYG. The full CDR3 protein is CASSPRTGGDYGYTF. This chain links TRBV19 with TRBJ1-2, with 11 bases aligning to TRBD1. The read ends 3 residues early relative to the CDR3; the germline J gene fills the gap. Germline CDR1 LNHDA, CDR2 SQIVND (reference sequence). The CDR3 spans 15 residues. V shed 5 bases, J shed 3 bases, and the junction held 5 bases outside the gene matches.

Turning to this clone: The observed sequence ends 3 residues before the CDR3 terminus, with the missing tail filled in from the germline J gene. V is TRBV5-1 and J is TRBJ2-5, with D perhaps TRBD2 (5 bases). The germline CDR1 and CDR2 sequences are SGHRS and YFSETQ. The CDR3 totals 14 residues. V lost 0 bases, J lost 1 base, and 7 bases lay in between. The CDR3 sequence is CASSLGGLQETQYF. CDR3 DNA, as far as it was read: TGCGCCAGCAGCTTGGGAGGGCTCCAAGAGACC.

Remarks on this clone: Read sequence stops 3 residues before the CDR3 end, and the germline J gene provides the missing end. This rearrangement joins TRBV18 to TRBJ1-1, with a tentative D call TRBD1 (5 bases). Looked up from germline, CDR1 is KGHSH and CDR2 is LQKENI. V was pared by 1 base and J by 3 bases, with 12 bases between. This CDR3 region has 15 residues. The CDR3 reads CASSPQQGMDTEAFF. The CDR3 bases that were read are TGTGCCAGCTCACCACAGCAGGGCATGGACACTGAA.

Concerning this clone itself: The read ends 3 residues early relative to the CDR3; the germline J gene fills the gap. The chain is built from TRBV11-3 and TRBJ2-7; D is ambiguous. Germline CDR1 reads SGHNT; CDR2 reads YENEEA. V lost 6 bases to trimming and J lost 1 base, with 10 bases between them. CDR3 length equals 13 residues. CDR3 residues: CASSSYTSYEQYF. The part of the CDR3 DNA that was read is TGTGCCAGCAGTAGCTATACGTCCTACGAG.

As regards this clone: With the read ending 3 residues before the CDR3 end, the germline J gene is used to fill in that end. V usage is TRBV4-2 and J usage is TRBJ1-3; TRBD1 might be the D (6 bases). This CDR3 is 16 amino acids long. Deletions cut 0 bases from V and 4 bases from J, with 13 bases between. CDR1 is LGHNA, CDR2 YNFKEQ, per germline. The covered CDR3 bases are TGTGCCAGCAGCCAAGAATCCAGGGGATCGGGAAACACC. It yields the protein CASSQESRGSGNT. The entire CDR3 protein reads CASSQESRGSGNTIYF.

Details on this clone: The read is 3 residues too short to cover the CDR3 end, so that end is filled in from the germline J gene. The V gene is TRBV19, the J gene TRBJ1-5; D unresolved. With 10 bases removed from V and 2 bases from J, the gap between germline ends came to 12 bases. Germline V gives CDR1 LNHDA, CDR2 SQIVND (reference sequence). This CDR3 contains 13 residues. CDR3 DNA (partial): TGTGCCACGGCGGGCGGGGGCAATCAGCCC. Its translation is CATAGGGNQP. The complete CDR3 sequence is CATAGGGNQPQHF.

A remark on this clone: The read ends 3 residues shy of where the CDR3 ends; the end is completed using the germline J gene. The V and J genes are TRBV18 and TRBJ2-1, with TRBD1 matching over 8 bases. V lost 8 bases, J lost 6 bases, and 6 bases stayed unmatched. CDR1 KGHSH and CDR2 LQKENI come from the germline V gene. There are 13 residues in the CDR3. CDR3 DNA (partial): TGTGCCAGCCGGGGACAGGTAATCAATGAG. It yields the protein CASRGQVINE. The whole CDR3 sequence is CASRGQVINEQFF. Combining the CDR3 with reference TRBV18 and TRBJ2-1 gives the whole variable domain NAGVMQNPRHLVRRRGQEARLRCSPMKGHSHVYWYRQLPEEGLKFMVYLQKENIIDESGMPKERFSAEFPKEGPSILRIQQVVRGDSAAYFCASRGQVINEQFFGPGTRLTVL.

A note on this clone: The CDR3 end falls 3 residues outside the read, so it is completed with the germline J gene. The V and J genes are TRBV12-3 or TRBV12-4 and TRBJ2-7, with D possibly being TRBD2 (6 bases). Trimming removed 6 bases from V and 3 bases from J, with 15 bases in between. The CDR3 is made up of 14 amino acids. The sequenced part of the CDR3 DNA is TGTGCCAGCAGCCCTACCAGCGGGCTCTACGAG. It translates to CASSPTSGLYE. The whole CDR3 sequence reads CASSPTSGLYEQYF.

In the case of this clone: The read terminates 3 residues before the CDR3 end, so the remaining end is supplied by the germline J gene. This chain joins TRBV7-9 and TRBJ1-4, with unresolved D. CDR3 size: 15 residues. Germline CDR1 and CDR2: SEHNR and FQNEAQ (reference sequence). Trimming took 1 base from V and 4 from J, leaving 10 bases between them. CDR3 sequence: CASSLGAVLNEKLFF. CDR3 DNA, as far as it was read: TGTGCCAGCAGCTTAGGTGCGGTACTTAATGAAAAA. Full variable domain (remainder filled in from reference TRBV7-9 and TRBJ1-4): DTGVSQNPRHKITKRGQNVTFRCDPISEHNRLYWYRQTLGQGPEFLTYFQNEAQLEKSRLLSDRFSAERPKGSFSTLEIQRTEQGDSAMYLCASSLGAVLNEKLFFGSGTQLSVL.

For this clone: The read ends 3 residues before the CDR3 terminus; that terminus is restored from the germline J gene. The genes are TRBV5-1 and TRBJ2-1, with TRBD2 matching 9 bases. The V and J ends lost 1 base and 8 bases, in that order; junction bases with no gene match: 16. The CDR3 sequence is 18 residues long. The germline CDR1 and CDR2 sequences are SGHRS and YFSETQ. The CDR3 loop reads CASSLISGGLPPSDEQFF. CDR3 bases read: TGCGCCAGCAGCTTGATTAGCGGGGGCCTCCCGCCTTCCGATGAG. Drawing the rest from reference TRBV5-1 and TRBJ2-1, the complete variable domain is KAGVTQTPRYLIKTRGQQVTLSCSPISGHRSVSWYQQTPGQGLQFLFEYFSETQRNKGNFPGRFSGRQFSNSRSEMNVSTLELGDSALYLCASSLISGGLPPSDEQFFGPGTRLTVL.

CDR3 sequence reads: CASSQRDEQFF. The CDR3 DNA, read in part, is TGTGCCAGCTCCCAGAGGGATGAG. The chain recombines TRBV5-4 with TRBJ2-1; possible D gene TRBD2, 5 bases. The CDR3 goes on 3 residues after the read ends, and that part is filled in from the germline J gene. V lost 7 bases and J 8 bases, leaving 10 bases between the germline ends. CDR3 length equals 11 residues. Germline loops: CDR1 SGHNT, CDR2 YYREEE (reference sequence).

As concerns this clone: The CDR3 is cut off 3 residues early in the read; its end comes from the germline J gene. The chain joins TRBV7-9 to TRBJ1-1; D may be TRBD1 (6 bases). There are 15 residues in the CDR3. Trimming pared 1 base from V and 1 base from J, leaving 10 bases between. The germline V gene has CDR1 SEHNR and CDR2 FQNEAQ (reference sequence). The sequenced CDR3 bases are TGTGCCAGCAGCTTAGACCGGACAGCGAACACTGAA. Translating it yields CASSLDRTANTE. The entire CDR3 is CASSLDRTANTEAFF.

On this clone: The read stops 3 residues short of the end of the CDR3; the missing end is completed from the germline J gene. This chain connects TRBV6-1 to TRBJ1-6, with D perhaps TRBD1 (5 bases). Germline V gene sequence: CDR1 MNHNS, CDR2 SASEGT. The CDR3 covers 14 residues. The V end was cut by 2 bases, the J end by 10 bases, with 12 bases between. The CDR3 loop reads CASSEQGSISPLHF. The CDR3 DNA, read in part, is TGTGCCAGCAGTGAACAGGGATCCATCTCACCC.

About this clone itself: The sequenced fragment ends 3 residues before the CDR3 boundary, so the rest is inferred from the germline J gene. This sequence joins TRBV20-1 and TRBJ2-3, with D possibly matching TRBD2 (7 bases). Germline V CDR1 and CDR2: DFQATT, SNEGSKA (reference sequence). The CDR3 is 13 amino acids. Trimming removed 4 bases from V and 1 base from J, with 9 bases in between. This CDR3 reads CSAMGGRTDTQYF. Partial CDR3 DNA: TGCAGTGCTATGGGGGGGCGCACAGATACG.

The CDR3 loop reads CASSSGTSTYNEQFF. Partial CDR3 DNA: TGTGCCAGCAGCTCCGGGACTAGCACCTACAATGAG. The V call is TRBV2, the J call TRBJ2-1; 9 bases map to TRBD2. The read terminates 3 residues before the CDR3 end, so the remaining end is supplied by the germline J gene. This CDR3 region has 15 residues. J gave up 2 bases and V 6 bases, and 5 bases lay outside the gene matches. Germline CDR1 reads SNHLY; CDR2 reads FYNNEI.

In regard to this clone: The read ends 3 residues shy of where the CDR3 ends; the end is completed using the germline J gene. This chain connects TRBV5-4 to TRBJ2-5, with 10 bases aligning to TRBD1. With 3 bases clipped from V and 5 bases from J, the junction kept 7 bases outside the gene matches. This CDR3 is built from 15 residues. Germline V gives CDR1 SGHNT, CDR2 YYREEE (reference sequence). CDR3 DNA (partial): TGTGCCAGCAGCTGGGACAGGGGTGGGGGGGAGACC. This translates into CASSWDRGGGET. The whole CDR3 reads CASSWDRGGGETQYF.

To note about this clone: The DNA ends 3 residues before the CDR3 does, and the rest of the CDR3 is filled in from the germline J gene. The chain carries TRBV14 and TRBJ2-5, with D perhaps matching TRBD2 (7 bases). The CDR3 has 16 residues. Germline assignment: CDR1 SGHDN and CDR2 FVKESK. V lost 2 bases and J 2 bases, leaving 15 bases between the germline ends. CDR3 sequence reads: CASSQLGRGGQETQYF. CDR3 bases read: TGTGCCAGCAGCCAATTGGGCAGGGGAGGGCAAGAGACC.

Worth noting for this clone: The CDR3 is cut off 3 residues early in the read; its end comes from the germline J gene. The chain couples TRBV20-1 to TRBJ1-5; possible D gene TRBD1, 6 bases. Germline CDR1 DFQATT, CDR2 SNEGSKA (reference sequence). The CDR3 is 13 amino acids. V was shortened by 1 base and J by 7 bases, with 11 bases between the two germline ends. The part of the CDR3 DNA that was read is TGCAGTGCTAGAGGGCAGGGACAACAGCCC. Its translation is CSARGQGQQP. The complete CDR3 reads CSARGQGQQPQHF.

Notes on this clone: Read sequence stops 3 residues before the CDR3 end, and the germline J gene provides the missing end. The chain has TRBV5-1 and TRBJ2-6; 8 nucleotides align to TRBD2. In germline, CDR1 is SGHRS, CDR2 YFSETQ. This CDR3 spans 17 amino acids. With V trimmed by 3 bases and J by 0 bases, 5 bases remained unmatched. The CDR3 protein is CASSWWRGDSGANVLTF. The sequenced CDR3 bases are TGCGCCAGCAGCTGGTGGCGGGGGGACTCTGGGGCCAACGTC.